This TCR beta chain was retrieved from a study of radiotherapy plus CTLA-4 blockade in lung cancer. Whole-study context: An objective response was seen in about 18% of patients, and disease control in roughly 28%. Overall study findings and caveats: Reportedly, early blood T cell clone dynamics best predicted response, with interferon-beta.

Measured with immunoSEQ multiplex PCR; TCRdb has only the in-frame clones, and not every one. The sample has 53,000 or so clones, roughly 84% seen once. This CDR3 region has 13 residues. The germline CDR1 and CDR2 sequences are MDHEN and SYDVKM. The germline V and J ends were trimmed by 9 bases and 2 bases, with 11 bases remaining between them. As for this clone: Its specificity is unknown.

The receptor was derived from a human donor with non-small cell lung cancer whose response to radiotherapy plus ipilimumab could not be evaluated. The sample in question was peripheral blood, obtained from a patient treated with radiotherapy plus ipilimumab. The rearrangement uses TRBV28 and TRBJ1-3, with D perhaps matching TRBD1 (5 bases). CDR3 loop: CASQGLPGNTIYF. The CDR3 nucleotides are TGTGCCAGTCAGGGTCTACCTGGAAACACCATATATTTT.